This T cell receptor (beta chain) originates from a study of long-term antiretroviral therapy in people with HIV. Study results and limitations: Specimen acquisition occurred between the mid-2000s and the late 2010s, potentially under older ART regimens.

Turning to this clone: As yet, its antigen is unknown.

Investigators performed immunoSEQ version v3.0 at survey level. Generated by immunoSEQ multiplex PCR, the TCRdb table keeps only in-frame clones and is missing some. The sample lists approximately 7,200 clones; 74% were seen once. The source was unsorted PBMCs, collected about 0.9 years before starting antiretroviral therapy. The receptor's source is a man aged 35 to 55 with HIV.

The CDR3 sequence: CASRRLAGAYNEQFF. For the CDR3, the DNA is TGTGCCAGCAGGCGTCTAGCGGGGGCCTACAATGAGCAGTTCTTC. The chain is built from TRBV28 and TRBJ2-1, with 10 bases lining up with TRBD2. V trimming: 6 bases; J trimming: 2 bases; junction bases outside the gene matches: 4. The CDR3 has 15 residues. The germline V gene encodes CDR1 MDHEN and CDR2 SYDVKM.